The 2 T cell receptor beta chains below all came from one sample that was sequenced in a study of blood T cell repertoires in COVID-19. TCRdb's table, derived via immunoSEQ multiplex PCR, lists solely in-frame clones and lacks some. This sample has roughly 120,000 clones, with roughly nine tenths found just once. The sample consisted of peripheral blood. The receptors come from a man between 65 and 85 years old who had recovered from COVID-19.

The rearrangement uses TRBV5-6 and TRBJ2-3, with 10 bases lining up with TRBD1. There are 14 residues in the CDR3. Germline V CDR1 and CDR2: SGHDT, YYEEEE. V lost 3 bases, J lost 4 bases, and 2 bases stayed unmatched. The CDR3 loop is CASSSGQGADTQYF. CDR3 nucleotide sequence: TGTGCCAGCAGCTCTGGACAGGGGGCAGATACGCAGTATTTT.

This chain links TRBV5-1 with TRBJ2-5; no clear D. With 2 bases removed from V and 5 bases from J, the gap between germline ends came to 10 bases. The CDR3 is 13 amino acids. CDR1 is SGHRS and CDR2 is YFSETQ in the germline V gene. The chain's CDR3 is CASSFRARETQYF. The CDR3 nucleotides read TGCGCCAGCAGCTTCCGAGCCCGGGAGACCCAGTACTTC.